Presented here are 19 T cell receptor beta chains from one specimen sequenced in a study of T cell repertoires in cytomegalovirus infection. TCRdb ran MiXCR on the reads and lists one entry per CDR3 protein. Among hundreds of thousands of distinct CDR3 sequences, about 30% were seen once, and the ten largest hold around 11%. Their antigen targets remain unknown. This specimen consisted of cultured CD8+ T cells from PBMCs, obtained from culture after CMV antigen stimulation. The receptors come from a human donor in good health (CMV status not recorded). Some clones in this sample may be carry-over from other donors' samples.

The chain recombines TRBV12-3 or TRBV12-4 with TRBJ2-7; no definite D call. The CDR3 spans 13 residues. Trimming shortened V by 0 bases and J by 5 bases, and 8 bases separated the two germline ends. DNA for the CDR3: TGTGCCAGCAGTTTAGCTCCCTGGAACGAGCAGTACTTC. The encoded protein is CASSLAPWNEQYF.

This clonotype was detected a few times. The chain uses TRBV5-8 and TRBJ1-5; 7 bases are shared with TRBD1. V was clipped by 2 bases and J by 5 bases; unmatched bases: 4. The CDR3 spans 14 residues. Germline V gene lookup returns CDR1 SGHTS and CDR2 YDEGEE. The CDR3 loop is CASSFYRGYQPQHF. The CDR3 DNA reads TGTGCCAGCAGCTTCTACAGGGGCTATCAGCCCCAGCATTTT.

There are a few counts of this clonotype. The gene calls are TRBV7-3 and TRBJ1-4; D is possibly TRBD1 (5 bases). Trimming removed 5 bases at V and 5 bases at J, with 12 bases between. The germline gives CDR1 SGHTA, CDR2 FQGTGA. CDR3 size: 14 residues. DNA of the CDR3: TGTGCCAGCAGCCCTCGGGGCTCAAATGAAAAACTGTTTTTT. Amino acid sequence: CASSPRGSNEKLFF. Using reference TRBV7-3 and TRBJ1-4 for the parts outside the CDR3, the full variable domain is GAGVSQTPSNKVTEKGKYVELRCDPISGHTALYWYRQSLGQGPEFLIYFQGTGAADDSGLPNDRFFAVRPEGSVSTLKIQRTERGDSAVYLCASSPRGSNEKLFFGSGTQLSVL.

This clonotype was seen a handful of times. The chain couples TRBV11-3 to TRBJ2-3; D is tentatively TRBD1 or TRBD2 (6 bases each). Trimming removed 5 bases at V and 5 bases at J, with 20 bases between. CDR3 length: 16 amino acids. Germline assignment: CDR1 SGHNT and CDR2 YENEEA. In nucleotides, the CDR3 is TGTGCCAGCAGCCCGCCGGGGGCGACGCCCCTAGATACGCAGTATTTT. The encoded protein is CASSPPGATPLDTQYF.

The chain uses TRBV6-1 and TRBJ1-1; TRBD1 is a possible D gene (6 bases). The CDR3 is made up of 12 amino acids. Germline V gives CDR1 MNHNS, CDR2 SASEGT. V was cut by 6 bases and J by 5 bases, with 10 bases left in between. The CDR3 loop is CASRPGETEAFF. DNA for the CDR3: TGTGCCAGCAGACCAGGGGAGACTGAAGCTTTCTTT.

This clonotype was counted between two and nine times. The chain uses TRBV7-6 and TRBJ2-1, with 11 bases identical to TRBD2. Germline CDR1 and CDR2: SGHVS and FNYEAQ. J lost 8 bases, V lost 5 bases, and 14 bases had no gene match. This CDR3 is built from 17 residues. CDR3 coding DNA: TGTGCCAGCAGCCGACCCAATAGCGGGGGGGCTAAGCATGAGCAGTTCTTC. Translated: CASSRPNSGGAKHEQFF.

This clonotype was observed a handful of times. The chain recombines TRBV5-5 with TRBJ2-6; 7 bases map to TRBD1. V lost 0 bases, J lost 3 bases, and 6 bases stayed unmatched. This CDR3 has 17 amino acids. The V gene's germline CDR1 is SGHKS and CDR2 YYEKEE (reference sequence). The CDR3 reads CASSLGDSVLGANVLTF. The CDR3 DNA reads TGTGCCAGCAGCTTGGGGGACAGCGTTCTTGGGGCCAACGTCCTGACTTTC.

This rearrangement joins TRBV27 to TRBJ2-6; D uncertain. The germline V and J ends were trimmed by 3 bases and 3 bases, with 6 bases remaining between them. The CDR3 length is 14 residues. Germline V CDR1 and CDR2: MNHEY, SMNVEV (reference sequence). The CDR3 sequence: CASSFGFGANVLTF. The CDR3 nucleotides read TGTGCCAGCAGTTTTGGTTTTGGGGCCAACGTCCTGACTTTC.

This chain uses TRBV7-9 with TRBJ1-5; a weak D match, TRBD1 (5 bases). Trimming removed 5 bases from V and 8 bases from J, with 19 bases in between. Germline CDR1 is SEHNR and CDR2 is FQNEAQ (reference sequence). The CDR3 extends over 15 amino acids. The CDR3 DNA follows: TGTGCCAGCAGCCCCACGGCGGGGCAGATGGAGCCCCAGCATTTT. Its translation: CASSPTAGQMEPQHF. The full variable domain, with the rest looked up from reference TRBV7-9 and TRBJ1-5, is DTGVSQNPRHKITKRGQNVTFRCDPISEHNRLYWYRQTLGQGPEFLTYFQNEAQLEKSRLLSDRFSAERPKGSFSTLEIQRTEQGDSAMYLCASSPTAGQMEPQHFGDGTRLSIL.

The table lists this clonotype with many counts. This sequence joins TRBV7-6 and TRBJ1-2; 9 nucleotides line up with TRBD1. The CDR3 runs to 17 residues. After removal of 0 bases from V and 4 bases from J, the junction contained 9 bases not matched to a gene. Germline values: CDR1 SGHVS, CDR2 FNYEAQ. In DNA form, the CDR3 reads TGTGCCAGCAGCTTAGCTTCCGGGACAGGGAGTAGCTATGGCTACACCTTC. This sequence encodes CASSLASGTGSSYGYTF.

The rearrangement links TRBV19 to TRBJ2-1; D unclear. Trimming left V 3 bases short and J 1 base short, with 10 bases between. Germline CDR1 is LNHDA and CDR2 is SQIVND (reference sequence). CDR3 length: 15 residues. CDR3 loop: CASSIRWGSYNEQFF. Written as DNA, the CDR3 is TGTGCCAGTAGTATCAGATGGGGATCCTACAATGAGCAGTTCTTC.

On this clonotype itself: This may be a read error: a much more frequent sequence differs by one nucleotide. The gene calls are TRBV7-3 and TRBJ2-6; the D is unclear. Germline V lookup: CDR1 SGHTA, CDR2 FQGTGA. The length of the CDR3 is 17 residues. Trimming took 5 bases from V and 1 from J, leaving 15 bases between them. CDR3 loop: CASSGKCRISGANVLTF. CDR3 bases: TGTGCCAGCAGCGGAAAATGCAGGATTTCTGGGGCCAACGTCCTGACTTTC.

The chain joins TRBV7-9 to TRBJ2-2; D may be TRBD1 (5 bases). Germline values: CDR1 SEHNR, CDR2 FQNEAQ (reference sequence). This CDR3 has 14 amino acids. Trimming removed 4 bases at V and 2 bases at J, with 8 bases between. The CDR3: CASSSQDNTGELFF. CDR3 sequence (DNA): TGTGCCAGCAGCTCACAGGACAACACCGGGGAGCTGTTTTTT.

The sample holds a few counts of this clonotype. This rearrangement joins TRBV6-5 to TRBJ1-1; TRBD1 aligns across 10 bases. This CDR3 spans 17 amino acids. V lost 2 bases, J lost 0 bases, and 6 bases stayed unmatched. The germline gives CDR1 MNHEY, CDR2 SVGAGI. The CDR3 spells CASSYEGQGLMNTEAFF. The CDR3 bases are TGTGCCAGCAGTTACGAGGGACAGGGGTTAATGAACACTGAAGCTTTCTTT.

This clonotype has more than one count but fewer than ten. V and J are TRBV27 and TRBJ1-5; 8 nucleotides agree with TRBD1. V shed 9 bases, J shed 4 bases, and the junction held 2 bases outside the gene matches. Germline-derived CDR1 and CDR2 are MNHEY and SMNVEV (reference sequence). The CDR3 totals 12 residues. The CDR3 coding sequence is TGTGCCAGTTGGGACAGGAATCAGCCCCAGCATTTT. Translation gives CASWDRNQPQHF.

This rearrangement joins TRBV7-6 to TRBJ2-7; 9 nucleotides match TRBD1. Germline CDR1 reads SGHVS; CDR2 reads FNYEAQ. CDR3 length equals 15 residues. The V and J ends lost 5 bases and 3 bases, in that order; junction bases with no gene match: 8. CDR3 amino acids: CASSPNLGQGYEQYF. CDR3 DNA sequence: TGTGCCAGCAGCCCCAACCTGGGACAGGGCTACGAGCAGTACTTC.

This clonotype was observed at least ten times. The V call is TRBV7-6, the J call TRBJ2-7; the D gene is possibly TRBD1 (6 bases). Germline V gene lookup returns CDR1 SGHVS and CDR2 FNYEAQ. The CDR3 extends over 14 amino acids. Trimming cost V 5 bases and J 7 bases, with 18 bases left between them. CDR3 nucleotides: TGTGCCAGCAGCCTGGGGACACAACCTCTGGAGCAGTACTTC. Protein sequence: CASSLGTQPLEQYF. The variable domain in full, completed from reference TRBV7-6 and TRBJ2-7, reads GAGVSQSPRYKVTKRGQDVALRCDPISGHVSLYWYRQALGQGPEFLTYFNYEAQQDKSGLPNDRFSAERPEGSISTLTIQRTEQRDSAMYRCASSLGTQPLEQYFGPGTRLTVT.

The chain recombines TRBV20-1 with TRBJ2-4, with D possibly matching TRBD2 (5 bases). CDR3 length equals 17 residues. Trimming shortened V by 5 bases and J by 4 bases, and 24 bases separated the two germline ends. Germline V gene sequence: CDR1 DFQATT, CDR2 SNEGSKA (reference sequence). CDR3 residues: CSAWDYEGHERKNIQYF. The CDR3 DNA follows: TGCAGTGCTTGGGATTACGAGGGCCATGAGCGGAAAAACATTCAGTACTTC.

The table lists this clonotype with a few counts. V gene TRBV28 combines with J gene TRBJ2-5; either TRBD1 or TRBD2 may fit D (5 bases each). This CDR3 is built from 15 residues. V lost 6 bases and J lost 0, with 14 bases in between. The V gene's germline CDR1 is MDHEN and CDR2 SYDVKM. CDR3 nucleotide sequence: TGTGCCAGCAGCCCGTGGGGACGAAACCAAGAGACCCAGTACTTC. The encoded protein is CASSPWGRNQETQYF.